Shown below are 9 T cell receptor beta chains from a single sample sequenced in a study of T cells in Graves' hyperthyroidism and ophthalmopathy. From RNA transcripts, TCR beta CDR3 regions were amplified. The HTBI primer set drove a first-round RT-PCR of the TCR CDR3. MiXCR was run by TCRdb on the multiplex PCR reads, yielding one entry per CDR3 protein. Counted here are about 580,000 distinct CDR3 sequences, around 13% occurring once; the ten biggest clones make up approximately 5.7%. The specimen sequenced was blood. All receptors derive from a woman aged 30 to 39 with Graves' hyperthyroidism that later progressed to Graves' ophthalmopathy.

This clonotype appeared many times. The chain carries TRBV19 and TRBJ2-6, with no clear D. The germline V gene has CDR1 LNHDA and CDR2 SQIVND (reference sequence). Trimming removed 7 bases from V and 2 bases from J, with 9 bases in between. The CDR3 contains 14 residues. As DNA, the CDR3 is TGTGCCAGTACAACGGGTGCTGGGGCCAACGTCCTGACTTTC. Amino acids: CASTTGAGANVLTF. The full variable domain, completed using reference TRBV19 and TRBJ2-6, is DGGITQSPKYLFRKEGQNVTLSCEQNLNHDAMYWYRQDPGQGLRLIYYSQIVNDFQKGDIAEGYSVSREKKESFPLTVTSAQKNPTAFYLCASTTGAGANVLTFGAGSRLTVL.

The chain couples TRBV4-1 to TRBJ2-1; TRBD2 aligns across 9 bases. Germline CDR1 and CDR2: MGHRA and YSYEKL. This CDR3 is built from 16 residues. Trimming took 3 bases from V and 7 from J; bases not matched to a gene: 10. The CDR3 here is CASSQGSGRYNNEQFF. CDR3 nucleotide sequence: TGCGCCAGCAGCCAGGGTAGCGGGAGATATAATAATGAGCAGTTCTTC.

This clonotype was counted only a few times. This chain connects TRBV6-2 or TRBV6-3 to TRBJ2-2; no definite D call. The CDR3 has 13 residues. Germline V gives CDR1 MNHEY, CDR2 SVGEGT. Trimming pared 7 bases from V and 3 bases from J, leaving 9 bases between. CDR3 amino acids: CASTRTDTGELFF. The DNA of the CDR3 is TGTGCCAGCACCCGAACGGACACCGGGGAGCTGTTTTTT.

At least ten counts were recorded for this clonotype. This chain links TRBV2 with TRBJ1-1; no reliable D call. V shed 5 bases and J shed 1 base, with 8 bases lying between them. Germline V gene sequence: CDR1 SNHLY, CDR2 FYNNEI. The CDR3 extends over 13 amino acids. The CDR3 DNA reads TGTGCCAGCAGTAAAGACGGGAACACTGAAGCTTTCTTT. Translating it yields CASSKDGNTEAFF. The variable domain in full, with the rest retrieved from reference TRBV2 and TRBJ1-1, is EPEVTQTPSHQVTQMGQEVILRCVPISNHLYFYWYRQILGQKVEFLVSFYNNEISEKSEIFDDQFSVERPDGSNFTLKIRSTKLEDSAMYFCASSKDGNTEAFFGQGTRLTVV.

The CDR3 region has the DNA TGTGCCAGCAGGAGGGATGGGAGCACTGAAGCTTTCTTT. This translates into CASRRDGSTEAFF. The chain joins TRBV2 to TRBJ1-1; D is unclear. Germline V CDR1 and CDR2: SNHLY, FYNNEI. The V end was cut by 6 bases, the J end by 4 bases, with 12 bases between. This CDR3 is built from 13 residues.

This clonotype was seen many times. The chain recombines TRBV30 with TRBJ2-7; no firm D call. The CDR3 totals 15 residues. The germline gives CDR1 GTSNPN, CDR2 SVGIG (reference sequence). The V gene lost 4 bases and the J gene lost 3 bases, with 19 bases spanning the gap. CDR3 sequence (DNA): TGTGCCTGGACCCGGATATACCAGGAACACTACGAGCAGTACTTC. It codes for CAWTRIYQEHYEQYF.

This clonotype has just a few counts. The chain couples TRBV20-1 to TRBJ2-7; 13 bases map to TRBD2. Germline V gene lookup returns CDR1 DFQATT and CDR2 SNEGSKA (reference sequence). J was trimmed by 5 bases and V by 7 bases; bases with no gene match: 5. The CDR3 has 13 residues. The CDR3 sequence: CSVWTSGSHEQYF. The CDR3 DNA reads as TGCAGTGTTTGGACTAGCGGGAGCCACGAGCAGTACTTC.

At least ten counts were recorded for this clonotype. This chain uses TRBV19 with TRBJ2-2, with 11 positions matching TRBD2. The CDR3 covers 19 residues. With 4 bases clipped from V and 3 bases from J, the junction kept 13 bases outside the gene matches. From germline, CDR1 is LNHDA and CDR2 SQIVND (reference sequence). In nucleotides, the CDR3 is TGTGCCAGTAGTAAAAGACTAGCGGGAACGTCTTTAGACACCGGGGAGCTGTTTTTT. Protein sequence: CASSKRLAGTSLDTGELFF.

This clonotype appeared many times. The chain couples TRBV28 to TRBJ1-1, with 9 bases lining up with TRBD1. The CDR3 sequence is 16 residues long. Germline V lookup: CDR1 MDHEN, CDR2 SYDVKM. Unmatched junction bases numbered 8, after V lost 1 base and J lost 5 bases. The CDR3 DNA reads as TGTGCCAGCAGTTTATTACCGGGACAGGGAGGAACTGAAGCTTTCTTT. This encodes CASSLLPGQGGTEAFF.